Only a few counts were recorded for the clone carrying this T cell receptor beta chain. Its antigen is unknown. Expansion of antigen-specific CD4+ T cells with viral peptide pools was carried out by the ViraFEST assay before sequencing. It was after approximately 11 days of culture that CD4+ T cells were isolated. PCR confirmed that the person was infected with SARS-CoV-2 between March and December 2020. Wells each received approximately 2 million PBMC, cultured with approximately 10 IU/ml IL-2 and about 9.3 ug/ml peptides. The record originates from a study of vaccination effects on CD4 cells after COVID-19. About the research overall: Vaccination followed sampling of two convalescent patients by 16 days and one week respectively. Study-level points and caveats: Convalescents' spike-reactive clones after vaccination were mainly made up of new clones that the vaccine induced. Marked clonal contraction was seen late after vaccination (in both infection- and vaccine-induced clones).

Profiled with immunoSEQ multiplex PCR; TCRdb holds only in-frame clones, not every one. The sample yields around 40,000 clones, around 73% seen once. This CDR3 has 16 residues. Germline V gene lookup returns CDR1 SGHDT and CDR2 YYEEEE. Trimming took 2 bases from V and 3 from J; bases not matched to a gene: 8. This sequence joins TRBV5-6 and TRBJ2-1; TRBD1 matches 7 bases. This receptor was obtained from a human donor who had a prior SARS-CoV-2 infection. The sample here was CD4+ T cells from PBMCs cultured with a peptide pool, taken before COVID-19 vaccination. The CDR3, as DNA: TGTGCCAGCAGCTTAACAGGGGCCTCCCTCTACAATGAGCAGTTCTTC. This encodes CASSLTGASLYNEQFF.